The 22 T cell receptor beta chains below come from one sample, sequenced in a study of CD8+ T cells in alopecia areata (dated by TCRdb to between 2017 and 2018). The library was built by means of the immunoSEQ multiplex PCR assay. RNA was extracted from all samples and reverse transcribed into cDNA, which served as template for TCR sequencing. TCRdb holds this immuneACCESS table with in-frame rearrangements only. Some clones are missing; in checked studies, unresolved V genes explain under half, and the rest has no known cause. In this sample the table shows 150,000 to 200,000 clones, around three fifths of which occur a single time. Around 0.9% of the sample belongs to the ten largest clones. The label giving this sample's time point can be read as: around 4 weeks on oral tofacitinib. This sample's treatment or condition label indicates: oral pan-JAK inhibitor, 5-10 mg twice daily. Here the sequenced sample was CD4+ T cells sorted from blood, taken at week 4, from a patient treated with tofacitinib. These receptors came from a human donor with alopecia areata.

This chain uses TRBV5-1 with TRBJ2-5; 7 bases are a match to TRBD2. The CDR3 runs 13 residues. The J segment lost 5 bases and the V segment lost 3 bases, leaving 4 bases of the junction unmatched. Germline V gives CDR1 SGHRS, CDR2 YFSETQ. The DNA for the CDR3 is TGCGCCAGCAGCTGGACTAGAGCGGAGACCCAGTACTTC. Protein sequence: CASSWTRAETQYF.

In DNA, the CDR3 is TGTGCCAGCACCCCACCCAGGGACAATGAGCAGTTCTTC. Translated, it gives CASTPPRDNEQFF. The chain recombines TRBV6-6 with TRBJ2-1; the D gene is possibly TRBD1 (5 bases). This CDR3 spans 13 amino acids. Trimming shortened V by 7 bases and J by 5 bases, and 12 bases separated the two germline ends. Germline CDR1 is MNHNY and CDR2 is SVGAGI (reference sequence).

This clone has only a few counts. The rearrangement joins TRBV29-1 to TRBJ1-2; no definite D call. Trimming cost V 0 bases and J 9 bases, with 8 bases left between them. The CDR3 extends over 11 amino acids. CDR1 is SQVTM and CDR2 is ANQGSEA in the germline V gene. CDR3 DNA sequence: TGCAGCGTTGAAGAGACTATCCGCTACACCTTC. It codes for CSVEETIRYTF.

The chain uses TRBV29-1 and TRBJ2-2; D not resolved. This CDR3 is 12 amino acids long. The V end lost 3 bases, the J end lost 1 base, and 3 bases lay between the germline ends. CDR1 is SQVTM and CDR2 is ANQGSEA in the germline V gene. The CDR3 bases are TGCAGCGTTGAGGAGAACACCGGGGAGCTGTTTTTT. Translation: CSVEENTGELFF.

This chain links TRBV6-6 with TRBJ2-6, with D unresolved. The germline V gene encodes CDR1 MNHNY and CDR2 SVGAGI (reference sequence). V lost 0 bases and J 1 base, leaving 4 bases between the germline ends. This CDR3 contains 15 residues. The CDR3 nucleotides read TGTGCCAGCAGTTACTCGATGTCTGGGGCCAACGTCCTGACTTTC. This encodes CASSYSMSGANVLTF.

The rearrangement links TRBV18 to TRBJ1-2, with 8 bases lining up with TRBD1. Germline lookup yields CDR1 KGHSH and CDR2 LQKENI. There are 14 residues in the CDR3. V shed 3 bases, J shed 3 bases, and the junction held 3 bases outside the gene matches. The DNA for the CDR3 is TGTGCCAGCTCACCGGCGACAGGGGACTATGGCTACACCTTC. Translating it yields CASSPATGDYGYTF.

The CDR3 coding sequence is TGTGCCAGCAGTGAAGCGCGGCTCGATGAGCAGTTCTTC. Translated: CASSEARLDEQFF. J is TRBJ2-1 and V is TRBV2; D is ambiguous. Trimming pared 0 bases from V and 8 bases from J, leaving 8 bases between. Germline CDR1 SNHLY, CDR2 FYNNEI. The CDR3 length is 13 residues.

This clone was seen just once. The rearrangement joins TRBV4-1 to TRBJ2-7; no reliable D call. Deletions cut 0 bases from V and 1 base from J, with 10 bases between. The germline V gene has CDR1 MGHRA and CDR2 YSYEKL. CDR3 length: 15 amino acids. CDR3 sequence (DNA): TGCGCCAGCAGCCAAGAGGAGTACAAATCCTACGAGCAGTACTTC. Protein: CASSQEEYKSYEQYF.

The rearrangement joins TRBV30 to TRBJ1-6; D is unclear. The CDR3 is made up of 12 amino acids. V was shortened by 4 bases and J by 11 bases, with 12 bases between the two germline ends. CDR1 GTSNPN and CDR2 SVGIG come from the germline V gene (reference sequence). The CDR3 DNA is TGTGCCTGGACGGATCAGGATCCACCCCTCCACTTT. Translating gives CAWTDQDPPLHF.

This sequence joins TRBV6-5 and TRBJ2-7; D assignment may be TRBD1 or TRBD2 (5 bases each). The CDR3 spans 14 residues. Trimming took 8 bases from V and 2 from J, leaving 16 bases between them. CDR1 is MNHEY and CDR2 is SVGAGI in the germline V gene. CDR3 in DNA: TGTGCCAGCGGGAGAGGGGCCCCTCCCTACGAGCAGTACTTC. This gives the protein CASGRGAPPYEQYF.

Only one count was recorded for this clone. This chain uses TRBV30 with TRBJ1-1; unclear D gene. The CDR3 contains 13 residues. CDR1 is GTSNPN and CDR2 is SVGIG in the germline V gene (reference sequence). Trimming took 5 bases from V and 1 from J, leaving 11 bases between them. CDR3 DNA: TGTGCCTGGTCCCCCCTCAGGAACACTGAAGCTTTCTTT. Translated: CAWSPLRNTEAFF.

The genes are TRBV27 and TRBJ1-1, with D possibly TRBD1 on 5 matching bases. Trimming left V 7 bases short and J 0 bases short, with 12 bases between. This CDR3 is 14 amino acids long. Per the germline V gene, CDR1 is MNHEY and CDR2 is SMNVEV (reference sequence). The CDR3 loop reads CASNSRQLNTEAFF. The DNA of the CDR3 is TGTGCCAGCAACTCGAGACAGCTGAACACTGAAGCTTTCTTT.

This clone was seen only a few times. The chain uses TRBV19 and TRBJ1-1; TRBD1 matches 8 bases. With V trimmed by 6 bases and J by 0 bases, 6 bases remained unmatched. The germline CDR1 and CDR2 sequences are LNHDA and SQIVND (reference sequence). The CDR3 length is 15 residues. CDR3 sequence: CASSARGLMNTEAFF. In DNA, the CDR3 is TGTGCCAGTAGCGCCAGGGGGCTGATGAACACTGAAGCTTTCTTT.

This clone was seen only once. J is TRBJ2-1 and V is TRBV13, with D maybe TRBD1 (5 bases). The CDR3 is 15 residues long. The V end lost 3 bases, the J end lost 5 bases, and 14 bases lay between the germline ends. Germline V CDR1 and CDR2: PRHDT, FYEKMQ (reference sequence). Here the CDR3 DNA reads TGTGCCAGCAGCTTCCCAGGGCCGACCAACAATGAGCAGTTCTTC. This codes for CASSFPGPTNNEQFF.

The chain is built from TRBV6-6 and TRBJ1-5; perhaps TRBD1 as D (5 bases). CDR3 length equals 14 residues. Per the germline V gene, CDR1 is MNHNY and CDR2 is SVGAGI (reference sequence). V was clipped by 5 bases and J by 6 bases, with 14 bases between them. Here the CDR3 DNA reads TGTGCCAGCAGTCCCAGGGTGGGAAGTCAGCCCCAGCATTTT. It is translated as CASSPRVGSQPQHF.

The chain couples TRBV25-1 to TRBJ2-3; D uncertain. This CDR3 is 14 amino acids long. Trimming took off 6 bases at V and 3 bases at J, with 13 bases between the two ends. From germline, CDR1 is MGHDK and CDR2 SYGVNS. CDR3 sequence: CASSSDLTTDTQYF. CDR3 nucleotide sequence: TGTGCCAGCAGCTCGGACCTCACGACAGATACGCAGTATTTT.

The rearrangement uses TRBV29-1 and TRBJ1-1; no firm D call. V was trimmed by 3 bases and J by 1 base, leaving 9 bases between them. The V gene's germline CDR1 is SQVTM and CDR2 ANQGSEA. The CDR3 length is 13 residues. The CDR3 DNA reads TGCAGCGTTGAGGTGCACCCGAACACTGAAGCTTTCTTT. Its translation: CSVEVHPNTEAFF.

The V call is TRBV7-2, the J call TRBJ2-4; D might be TRBD2 (5 bases). This CDR3 contains 14 residues. Per germline, CDR1 SGHTA and CDR2 FQGNSA. The V end was cut by 5 bases, the J end by 5 bases, with 13 bases between. In DNA form, the CDR3 reads TGTGCCAGCAGCAGAAGTGGGAGCCAAAACATTCAGTACTTC. It is translated as CASSRSGSQNIQYF. Full variable domain (missing parts from reference TRBV7-2 and TRBJ2-4): GAGVSQSPSNKVTEKGKDVELRCDPISGHTALYWYRQSLGQGLEFLIYFQGNSAPDKSGLPSDRFSAERTGGSVSTLTIQRTQQEDSAVYLCASSRSGSQNIQYFGAGTRLSVL.

The chain recombines TRBV5-4 with TRBJ2-7, with 10 bases lining up with TRBD1. Germline V gene data show CDR1 as SGHNT and CDR2 as YYREEE (reference sequence). The CDR3 is 14 amino acids. V lost 4 bases to trimming and J lost 7 bases; unmatched junction nucleotides: 8. The CDR3 bases are TGTGCCAGCAGCACGGGACAGGGGAGAGGGGAGCAGTACTTC. Its protein product is CASSTGQGRGEQYF. Full variable domain (missing parts from reference TRBV5-4 and TRBJ2-7): ETGVTQSPTHLIKTRGQQVTLRCSSQSGHNTVSWYQQALGQGPQFIFQYYREEENGRGNFPPRFSGLQFPNYSSELNVNALELDDSALYLCASSTGQGRGEQYFGPGTRLTVT.

This clone was recorded a few times. CDR3 region: CASSLEDEQFF. DNA of the CDR3: TGTGCCAGCAGCTTAGAGGATGAGCAGTTCTTC. The genes are TRBV7-2 and TRBJ2-1; D uncertain. Germline V gene sequence: CDR1 SGHTA, CDR2 FQGNSA. V shed 1 base and J shed 8 bases, with 3 bases lying between them. The CDR3 has 11 amino acids.

The genes are TRBV15 and TRBJ1-4; D is ambiguous. CDR1 and CDR2 from the germline V gene are LNHNV and YYDKDF (reference sequence). The length of the CDR3 is 13 residues. The V end was cut by 1 base, the J end by 8 bases, with 8 bases between. CDR3 loop: CATSRGIGEKLFF. CDR3 bases: TGTGCCACCAGCAGAGGGATAGGGGAAAAACTGTTTTTT. Together with reference TRBV15 and TRBJ1-4, the CDR3 gives the full variable domain: DAMVIQNPRYQVTQFGKPVTLSCSQTLNHNVMYWYQQKSSQAPKLLFHYYDKDFNNEADTPDNFQSRRPNTSFCFLDIRSPGLGDTAMYLCATSRGIGEKLFFGSGTQLSVL.

The chain links TRBV18 to TRBJ2-5; D call uncertain. This CDR3 spans 14 amino acids. Trimming shortened V by 0 bases and J by 3 bases, and 8 bases separated the two germline ends. CDR1 is KGHSH and CDR2 is LQKENI in the germline V gene. This CDR3 reads CASSPPWAEETQYF. The CDR3 bases are TGTGCCAGCTCACCACCGTGGGCCGAAGAGACCCAGTACTTC. The variable domain in full, completed from reference TRBV18 and TRBJ2-5, reads NAGVMQNPRHLVRRRGQEARLRCSPMKGHSHVYWYRQLPEEGLKFMVYLQKENIIDESGMPKERFSAEFPKEGPSILRIQQVVRGDSAAYFCASSPPWAEETQYFGPGTRLLVL.